This T cell receptor (beta chain) was sequenced during a study of shared clonotypes between healthy human individuals. Study background: CD8 memory received one plate per donor, CD8 naive two, CD4 memory three and CD4 naive three. Findings and caveats of the study: When compared with the clonotypes that were shared by all four sorted-subset donors, the non-shared clonotypes turned out to have lower generation probabilities.

Selected positively for CCR7 and CD45RO-negative, naive CD8 cells excluded terminally differentiated effector memory CD45RA+ cells. CDR1 and CDR2 (germline): LNHNV, YYDKDF (reference sequence). The CDR3 runs 15 residues. V trimming: 5 bases; J trimming: 4 bases; junction bases outside the gene matches: 9. Measured with immunoSEQ multiplex PCR; TCRdb has only the in-frame clones, and not every one. Found here are fewer than 850,000 clones, roughly 96% of them singletons; the top ten hold less than 0.25%. Regarding this clone: What it binds is not known.

The TCR originated in a man under 40 in good health. This chain joins TRBV15 and TRBJ1-1; TRBD1 aligns across 8 bases. Sequencing used naive CD8+ T cells sorted from blood. The DNA for the CDR3 is TGTGCCACCAGCGGAGGACAGGGCCTATCCACTGAAGCTTTCTTT. It yields the protein CATSGGQGLSTEAFF.